This passage covers 22 T cell receptor beta chains from one sample sequenced in a study of blood T cell repertoires in COVID-19. The data were produced by immunoSEQ multiplex PCR, yet TCRdb's version contains in-frame clones alone and is incomplete. The sample consists of more than 300,000 clones, over 90% of them appearing once. Sequencing was carried out using PBMCs or T cells enriched from blood (not recorded which). Receptors were obtained from a woman in her 30s who had been exposed to COVID-19.

The chain links TRBV4-3 to TRBJ1-2, with a tentative D call TRBD1 (6 bases). This CDR3 is built from 16 residues. From germline, CDR1 is LGHNA and CDR2 YSLEER. V was clipped by 1 base and J by 2 bases, with 14 bases between them. This CDR3 reads CASSQVGTGQNYGYTF. The CDR3 DNA follows: TGCGCCAGCAGCCAAGTTGGCACGGGACAAAACTATGGCTACACCTTC.

The rearrangement uses TRBV9 and TRBJ2-5, with TRBD1 matching 9 bases. The CDR3 consists of 15 residues. Trimming took 4 bases from V and 4 from J; bases not matched to a gene: 8. The germline CDR1 and CDR2 sequences are SGDLS and YYNGEE. CDR3 nucleotide sequence: TGTGCCAGCAGCCCCGGTGGACAGGGGAGAGAGACCCAGTACTTC. The encoded protein is CASSPGGQGRETQYF.

The chain employs TRBV11-3 and TRBJ2-7, with 16 bases that match TRBD2. This CDR3 spans 16 amino acids. The trim removed 1 base at V and 6 bases at J, leaving 3 bases unmatched. Germline CDR1 is SGHNT and CDR2 is YENEEA. The CDR3 protein is CASSLGGTSGGAEQYF. CDR3 nucleotides: TGTGCCAGCAGCTTAGGCGGGACTAGCGGGGGGGCCGAGCAGTACTTC.

The chain has TRBV7-9 and TRBJ2-5; D is possibly TRBD1 (5 bases). V was cut by 4 bases and J by 3 bases, with 15 bases left in between. This CDR3 region has 15 residues. Germline V gene lookup returns CDR1 SEHNR and CDR2 FQNEAQ (reference sequence). The DNA of the CDR3 is TGTGCCAGCAGCTCAACCCCAGGGAAAAAAGAGACCCAGTACTTC. Translation: CASSSTPGKKETQYF.

This chain links TRBV10-3 with TRBJ1-2; 11 nucleotides align to TRBD1. V was clipped by 7 bases and J by 6 bases; unmatched bases: 4. The CDR3 runs 13 residues. Germline-derived CDR1 and CDR2 are ENHRY and SYGVKD. CDR3 region: CAINGQGANGYTF. DNA for the CDR3: TGTGCCATCAACGGACAGGGGGCGAATGGCTACACCTTC.

This clone has a single count. The rearrangement joins TRBV29-1 to TRBJ1-2; 12 bases map to TRBD1. J lost 1 base, V lost 7 bases, and 16 bases had no gene match. Looked up from germline, CDR1 is SQVTM and CDR2 is ANQGSEA. The CDR3 is 18 residues long. CDR3 nucleotide sequence: TGCAGCGCATCCCGACCCTGGGACAGGGGGCCTTATAACTATGGCTACACCTTC. Protein product: CSASRPWDRGPYNYGYTF.

The chain uses TRBV5-8 and TRBJ1-1; D might be TRBD1 (5 bases). Germline CDR1 SGHTS, CDR2 YDEGEE. The V end was cut by 0 bases, the J end by 4 bases, with 13 bases between. The CDR3 is 15 residues long. In DNA, the CDR3 is TGTGCCAGCAGCTTGGTACAGGTACGAGGCACTGAAGCTTTCTTT. This codes for CASSLVQVRGTEAFF.

The CDR3 sequence: CASSYRDRHGYTF. As DNA, the CDR3 is TGTGCCAGCAGTTACCGGGACAGGCATGGCTACACCTTC. The V gene is TRBV6-5, the J gene TRBJ1-2; 8 bases line up with TRBD1. Per the germline V gene, CDR1 is MNHEY and CDR2 is SVGAGI. The CDR3 sequence is 13 residues long. Trimming at V came to 2 bases and at J to 6 bases, leaving 2 bases not matched to a gene.

The CDR3 region is CASSFPGGWDEQFF. CDR3 DNA: TGTGCCAGCAGTTTTCCAGGGGGCTGGGATGAGCAGTTCTTC. The chain joins TRBV28 to TRBJ2-1; TRBD1 agrees at 8 bases. Germline V gene sequence: CDR1 MDHEN, CDR2 SYDVKM. The junction had 6 bases not matched to a gene; V was cut back by 3 bases and J by 8 bases. The CDR3 contains 14 residues.

The J gene is TRBJ1-3, the V gene TRBV10-3; 9 bases align to TRBD1. In germline, CDR1 is ENHRY, CDR2 SYGVKD. The CDR3 has 15 residues. V lost 6 bases and J lost 3; bases outside the gene matches: 6. DNA for the CDR3: TGTGCCATCAGGGACAGGGGTGTAGGTGGAAACACCATATATTTT. Translating it yields CAIRDRGVGGNTIYF.

V usage is TRBV9 and J usage is TRBJ1-1, with D perhaps matching TRBD1 (5 bases). CDR1 is SGDLS, CDR2 YYNGEE, per germline. The CDR3 runs 14 residues. V lost 2 bases and J lost 2, with 10 bases in between. The CDR3 protein is CASSVGGDNTEAFF. The DNA for the CDR3 is TGTGCCAGCAGCGTCGGAGGGGATAACACTGAAGCTTTCTTT. Based on the CDR3 plus reference TRBV9 and TRBJ1-1, the full variable domain is DSGVTQTPKHLITATGQRVTLRCSPRSGDLSVYWYQQSLDQGLQFLIQYYNGEERAKGNILERFSAQQFPDLHSELNLSSLELGDSALYFCASSVGGDNTEAFFGQGTRLTVV.

The CDR3 DNA follows: TGTGCCAGCAGCCAAGATCTTACAGGGGCTACCTATGGCTACACCTTC. This translates into CASSQDLTGATYGYTF. This chain connects TRBV4-2 to TRBJ1-2, with 7 bases fitting TRBD1. CDR3 size: 16 residues. Germline CDR1 LGHNA, CDR2 YNFKEQ. V lost 0 bases and J lost 4; bases outside the gene matches: 8.

The chain links TRBV7-9 to TRBJ1-1; 7 nucleotides align to TRBD1. The ends lost 5 bases at V and 2 bases at J; junction bases unmatched: 8. CDR1 is SEHNR, CDR2 FQNEAQ, per germline (reference sequence). The CDR3 is made up of 15 amino acids. CDR3 sequence (DNA): TGTGCCAGCAGCGGTTTTGACAGGGCAAACACTGAAGCTTTCTTT. It codes for CASSGFDRANTEAFF.

The rearrangement joins TRBV29-1 to TRBJ2-5; 7 bases fit TRBD1. Germline assignment: CDR1 SQVTM and CDR2 ANQGSEA. V lost 7 bases to trimming and J lost 5 bases; unmatched junction nucleotides: 7. The CDR3 consists of 12 residues. In nucleotides, the CDR3 is TGCAGCGGGGGAAGGGGGCGGGAGACCCAGTACTTC. Translating it yields CSGGRGRETQYF. Combining the CDR3 with reference TRBV29-1 and TRBJ2-5 gives the whole variable domain SAVISQKPSRDICQRGTSLTIQCQVDSQVTMMFWYRQQPGQSLTLIATANQGSEATYESGFVIDKFPISRPNLTFSTLTVSNMSPEDSSIYLCSGGRGRETQYFGPGTRLLVL.

This chain links TRBV7-9 with TRBJ2-5; the D gene is possibly TRBD1 (5 bases). V dropped 3 bases and J dropped 0 bases, with 8 bases sitting between them. Germline V gene data show CDR1 as SEHNR and CDR2 as FQNEAQ (reference sequence). The CDR3 is made up of 14 amino acids. Here the CDR3 reads CASSFRQYQETQYF. The CDR3 DNA follows: TGTGCCAGCAGCTTCAGACAGTACCAAGAGACCCAGTACTTC.

This chain joins TRBV9 and TRBJ1-2; the D gene is possibly TRBD1 (5 bases). The CDR3 sequence is 14 residues long. CDR1 is SGDLS, CDR2 YYNGEE, per germline. V was trimmed by 3 bases and J by 2 bases, leaving 11 bases between them. CDR3 sequence reads: CASSGAGRNYGYTF. The DNA of the CDR3 is TGTGCCAGCAGCGGAGCGGGACGAAACTATGGCTACACCTTC.

This clone was seen a handful of times. J is TRBJ2-3 and V is TRBV30, with D uncertain. Germline CDR1 and CDR2: GTSNPN and SVGIG (reference sequence). The CDR3 covers 13 residues. V was pared by 5 bases and J by 2 bases, with 11 bases between. CDR3 region: CAWGGVFTDTQYF. The CDR3 DNA is TGTGCCTGGGGTGGAGTCTTCACAGATACGCAGTATTTT. Based on the CDR3 plus reference TRBV30 and TRBJ2-3, the full variable domain is SQTIHQWPATLVQPVGSPLSLECTVEGTSNPNLYWYRQAAGRGLQLLFYSVGIGQISSEVPQNLSASRPQDRQFILSSKKLLLSDSGFYLCAWGGVFTDTQYFGPGTRLTVL.

This chain links TRBV9 with TRBJ2-5, with D maybe TRBD2 (6 bases). The CDR3 sequence is 16 residues long. V was cut by 0 bases and J by 7 bases, with 19 bases left in between. The V gene's germline CDR1 is SGDLS and CDR2 YYNGEE. In nucleotides, the CDR3 is TGTGCCAGCAGCGTAGGGGGCGGGACCCCTAAGGGGACCCAGTACTTC. It yields the protein CASSVGGGTPKGTQYF.

The chain uses TRBV6-1 and TRBJ1-5; possibly TRBD1 for D (5 bases). Trimming took off 1 base at V and 11 bases at J, with 15 bases between the two ends. This CDR3 is built from 14 residues. CDR1 MNHNS and CDR2 SASEGT come from the germline V gene. The CDR3 nucleotides read TGTGCCAGCAGTGAAGACGGGAGGGGCGCGGCCCAGCATTTT. It specifies CASSEDGRGAAQHF.

The chain couples TRBV9 to TRBJ2-2; D remains ambiguous. V was trimmed by 0 bases and J by 7 bases, leaving 4 bases between them. The CDR3 consists of 12 residues. CDR1 SGDLS and CDR2 YYNGEE come from the germline V gene. This CDR3 is CASSVGVGELFF. DNA for the CDR3: TGTGCCAGCAGCGTAGGAGTCGGGGAGCTGTTTTTT.

The chain employs TRBV3-1 (or the pseudogene TRBV3-2) and TRBJ2-1; 7 nucleotides agree with TRBD1. V trimming: 5 bases; J trimming: 9 bases; junction bases outside the gene matches: 7. The V gene's germline CDR1 is LGHDT and CDR2 YNNKEL (reference sequence). The length of the CDR3 is 13 residues. CDR3 nucleotides: TGTGCCAGCAGCGCTACAGGGGCGGGTGAGCAGTTCTTC. Translation gives CASSATGAGEQFF.

The chain is built from TRBV2 and TRBJ1-5, with D tentatively TRBD1 (6 bases). This CDR3 has 13 residues. The V end was cut by 6 bases, the J end by 5 bases, with 11 bases between. Germline CDR1 and CDR2: SNHLY and FYNNEI. The CDR3 nucleotides are TGTGCCAGCAGCACCTCAGGGGATCAGCCCCAGCATTTT. This encodes CASSTSGDQPQHF. Variable domain in full (rest from reference TRBV2 and TRBJ1-5): EPEVTQTPSHQVTQMGQEVILRCVPISNHLYFYWYRQILGQKVEFLVSFYNNEISEKSEIFDDQFSVERPDGSNFTLKIRSTKLEDSAMYFCASSTSGDQPQHFGDGTRLSIL.